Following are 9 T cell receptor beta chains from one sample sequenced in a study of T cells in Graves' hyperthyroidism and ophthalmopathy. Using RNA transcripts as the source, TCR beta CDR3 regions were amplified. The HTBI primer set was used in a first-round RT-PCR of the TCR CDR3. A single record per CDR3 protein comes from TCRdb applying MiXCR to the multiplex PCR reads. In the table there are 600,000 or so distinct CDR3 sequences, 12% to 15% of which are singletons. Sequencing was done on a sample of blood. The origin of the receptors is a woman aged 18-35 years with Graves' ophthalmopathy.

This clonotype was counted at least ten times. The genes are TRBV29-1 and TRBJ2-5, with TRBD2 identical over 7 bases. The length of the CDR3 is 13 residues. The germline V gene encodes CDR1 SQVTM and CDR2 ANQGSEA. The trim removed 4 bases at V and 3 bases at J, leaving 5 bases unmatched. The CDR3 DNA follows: TGCAGCGTTGTCGTGGGAGGGAAAGAGACCCAGTACTTC. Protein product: CSVVVGGKETQYF.

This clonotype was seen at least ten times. This chain's CDR3 is CASSLVAALLDEQFF. The CDR3 coding sequence is TGCGCCAGCAGCTTGGTAGCGGCCCTTTTGGATGAGCAGTTCTTC. The chain couples TRBV5-1 to TRBJ2-1; possibly TRBD2 for D (6 bases). Trimming pared 0 bases from V and 8 bases from J, leaving 15 bases between. CDR1 and CDR2 from the germline V gene are SGHRS and YFSETQ. This CDR3 is built from 15 residues.

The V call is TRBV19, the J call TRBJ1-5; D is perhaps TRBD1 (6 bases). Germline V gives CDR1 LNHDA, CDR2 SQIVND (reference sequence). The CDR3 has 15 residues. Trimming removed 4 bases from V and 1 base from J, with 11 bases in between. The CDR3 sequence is CASSTEGGSNQPQHF. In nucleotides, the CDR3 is TGTGCCAGTAGTACCGAAGGGGGGAGCAATCAGCCCCAGCATTTT.

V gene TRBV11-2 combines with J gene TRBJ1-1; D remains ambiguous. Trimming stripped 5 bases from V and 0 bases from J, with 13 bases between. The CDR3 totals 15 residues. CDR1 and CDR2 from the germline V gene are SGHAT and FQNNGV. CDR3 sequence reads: CASSPNRTLNTEAFF. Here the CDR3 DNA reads TGTGCCAGCAGCCCAAATCGGACCTTGAACACTGAAGCTTTCTTT.

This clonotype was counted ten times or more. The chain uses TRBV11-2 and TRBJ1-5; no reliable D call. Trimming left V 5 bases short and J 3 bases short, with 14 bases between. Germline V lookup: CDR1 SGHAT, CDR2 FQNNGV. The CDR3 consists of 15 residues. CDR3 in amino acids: CASSLGRRYNQPQHF. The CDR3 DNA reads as TGTGCCAGCAGCCTCGGACGGAGATACAATCAGCCCCAGCATTTT.

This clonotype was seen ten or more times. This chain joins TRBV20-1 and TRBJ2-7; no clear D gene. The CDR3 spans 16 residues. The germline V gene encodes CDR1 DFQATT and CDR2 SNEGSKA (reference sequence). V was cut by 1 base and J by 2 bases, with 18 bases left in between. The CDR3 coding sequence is TGCAGTGCTAGAGTGACCAGGACGGTGATACCCTACGAGCAGTACTTC. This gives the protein CSARVTRTVIPYEQYF.

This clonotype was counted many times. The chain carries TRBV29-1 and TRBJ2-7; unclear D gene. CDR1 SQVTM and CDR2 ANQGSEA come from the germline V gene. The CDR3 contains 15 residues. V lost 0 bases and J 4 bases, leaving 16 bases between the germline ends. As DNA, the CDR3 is TGCAGCGTTGAAGAAGATGGACCAGCAGATTACGAGCAGTACTTC. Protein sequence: CSVEEDGPADYEQYF.

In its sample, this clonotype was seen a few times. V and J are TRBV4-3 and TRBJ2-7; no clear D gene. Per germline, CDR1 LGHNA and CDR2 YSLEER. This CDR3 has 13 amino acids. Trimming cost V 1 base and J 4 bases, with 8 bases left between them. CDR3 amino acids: CASSQVVAYEQYF. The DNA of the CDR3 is TGCGCCAGCAGCCAAGTTGTCGCTTACGAGCAGTACTTC.

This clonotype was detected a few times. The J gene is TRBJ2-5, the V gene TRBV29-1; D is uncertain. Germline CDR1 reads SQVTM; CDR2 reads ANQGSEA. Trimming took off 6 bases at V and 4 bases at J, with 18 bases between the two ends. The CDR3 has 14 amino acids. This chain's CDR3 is CSVGVSSRGETQYF. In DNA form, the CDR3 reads TGCAGCGTAGGTGTGAGCAGCAGAGGAGAGACCCAGTACTTC.